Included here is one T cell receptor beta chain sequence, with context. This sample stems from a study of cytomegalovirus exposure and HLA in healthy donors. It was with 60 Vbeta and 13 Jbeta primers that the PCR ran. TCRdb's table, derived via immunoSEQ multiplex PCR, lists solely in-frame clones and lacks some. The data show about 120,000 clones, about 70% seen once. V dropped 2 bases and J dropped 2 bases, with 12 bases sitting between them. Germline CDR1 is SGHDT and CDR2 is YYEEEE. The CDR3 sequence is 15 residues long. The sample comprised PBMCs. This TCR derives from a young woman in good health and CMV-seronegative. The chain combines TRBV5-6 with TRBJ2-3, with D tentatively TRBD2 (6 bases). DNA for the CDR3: TGTGCCAGCAGCTTTGGGGGGAGCCCCACAGATACGCAGTATTTT. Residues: CASSFGGSPTDTQYF.